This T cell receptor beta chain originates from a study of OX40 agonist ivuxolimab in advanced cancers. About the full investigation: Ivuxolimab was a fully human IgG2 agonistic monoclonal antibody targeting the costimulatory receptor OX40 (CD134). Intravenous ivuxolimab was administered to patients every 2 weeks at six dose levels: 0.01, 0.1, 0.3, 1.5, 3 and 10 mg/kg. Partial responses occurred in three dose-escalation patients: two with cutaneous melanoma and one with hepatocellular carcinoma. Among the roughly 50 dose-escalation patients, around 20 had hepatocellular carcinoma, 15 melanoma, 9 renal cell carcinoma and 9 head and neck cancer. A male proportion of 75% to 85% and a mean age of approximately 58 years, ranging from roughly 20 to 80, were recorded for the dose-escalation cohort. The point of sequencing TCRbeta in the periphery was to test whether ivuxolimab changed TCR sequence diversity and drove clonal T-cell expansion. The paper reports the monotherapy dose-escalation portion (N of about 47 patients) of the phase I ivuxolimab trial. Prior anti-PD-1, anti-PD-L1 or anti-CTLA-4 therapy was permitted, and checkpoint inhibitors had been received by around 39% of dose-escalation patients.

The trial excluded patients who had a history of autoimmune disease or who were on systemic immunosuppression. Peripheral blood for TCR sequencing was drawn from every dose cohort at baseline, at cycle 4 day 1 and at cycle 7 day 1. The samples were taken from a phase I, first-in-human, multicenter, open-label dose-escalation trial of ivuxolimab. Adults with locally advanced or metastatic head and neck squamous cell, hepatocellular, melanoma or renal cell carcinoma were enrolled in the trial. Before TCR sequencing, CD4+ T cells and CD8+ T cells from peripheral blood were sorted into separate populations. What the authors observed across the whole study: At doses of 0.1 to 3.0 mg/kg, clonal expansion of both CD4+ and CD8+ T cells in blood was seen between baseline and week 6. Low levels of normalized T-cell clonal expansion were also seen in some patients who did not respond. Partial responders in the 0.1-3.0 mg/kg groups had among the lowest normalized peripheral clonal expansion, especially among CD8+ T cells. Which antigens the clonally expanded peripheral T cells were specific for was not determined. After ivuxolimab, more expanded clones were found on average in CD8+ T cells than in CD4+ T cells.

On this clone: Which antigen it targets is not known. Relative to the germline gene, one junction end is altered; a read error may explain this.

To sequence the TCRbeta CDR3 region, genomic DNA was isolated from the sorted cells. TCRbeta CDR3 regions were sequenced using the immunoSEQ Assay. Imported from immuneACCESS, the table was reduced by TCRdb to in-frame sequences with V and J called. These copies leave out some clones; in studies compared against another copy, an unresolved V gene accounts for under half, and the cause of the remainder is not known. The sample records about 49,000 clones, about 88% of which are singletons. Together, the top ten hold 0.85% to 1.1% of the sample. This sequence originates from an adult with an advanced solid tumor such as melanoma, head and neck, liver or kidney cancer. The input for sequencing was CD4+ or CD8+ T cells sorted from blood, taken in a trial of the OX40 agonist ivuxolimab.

The CDR3 corresponds to CASSSPLGLAGGAGELFF. The nucleotides are TGTGCTAGCAGCTCCCCACTGGGACTAGCGGGAGGAGCCGGGGAGCTGTTTTTT. The sequence is built from TRBV7-7 and TRBJ2-2, and TRBD2 aligns with 15 junction nucleotides. For CDR1 and CDR2, the germline V gene (reference sequence) lists SSHAT and FNYEAQ. From cysteine to phenylalanine, the CDR3 is 18 amino acids long. Only CDR3 DNA remains: 54 bases, in frame from the first base.